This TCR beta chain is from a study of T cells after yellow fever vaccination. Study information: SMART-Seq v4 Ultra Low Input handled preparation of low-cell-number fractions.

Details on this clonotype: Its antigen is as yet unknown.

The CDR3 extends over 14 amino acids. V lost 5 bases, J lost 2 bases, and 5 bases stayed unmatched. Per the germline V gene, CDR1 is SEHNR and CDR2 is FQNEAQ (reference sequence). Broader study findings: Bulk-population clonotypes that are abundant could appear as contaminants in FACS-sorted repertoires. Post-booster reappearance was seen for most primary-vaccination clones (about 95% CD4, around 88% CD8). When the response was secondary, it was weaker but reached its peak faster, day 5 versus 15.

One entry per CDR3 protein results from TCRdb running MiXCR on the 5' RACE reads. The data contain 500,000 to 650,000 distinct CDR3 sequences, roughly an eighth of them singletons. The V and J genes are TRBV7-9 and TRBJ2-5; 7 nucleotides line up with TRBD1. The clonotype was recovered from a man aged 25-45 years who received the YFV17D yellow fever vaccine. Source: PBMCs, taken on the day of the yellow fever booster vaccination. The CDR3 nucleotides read TGTGCCAGCAGCGTACCGGGACAGCAAGAGACCCAGTACTTC. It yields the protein CASSVPGQQETQYF.